This passage covers 15 T cell receptor beta chains from one sample sequenced in a study of human T cells and chemical hapten exposure. Time point noted: patch test 2, 6 weeks after DPC sensitization. The sample's treatment: therapeutic diphenylcyclopropenone sensitization with weekly scalp DPC. TCRdb re-derived calls from the RACE reads in MiXCR, one entry per CDR3 protein. Of under 75,000 distinct CDR3 sequences listed, 8.5% to 9% were seen once; the top ten hold 3% to 4.5%. Sequenced material: whole blood, taken in connection with sensitization to the hapten diphenylcyclopropenone (DPC). The origin of the receptors is a woman between 50 and 59 years old with alopecia areata. Some clones in this sample may be carry-over from other donors' samples.

This clonotype was seen at least ten times. This chain joins TRBV20-1 and TRBJ2-7; D perhaps matches TRBD2 (5 bases). This CDR3 is built from 12 residues. CDR1 DFQATT and CDR2 SNEGSKA come from the germline V gene (reference sequence). The V and J ends lost 4 bases and 0 bases respectively, with 7 bases between them. The CDR3 reads CSANGDSYEQYF. CDR3 bases: TGCAGTGCTAACGGGGACTCCTACGAGCAGTACTTC.

This clonotype was counted between two and nine times. This sequence joins TRBV7-2 and TRBJ2-5; no clear D gene. The V end lost 5 bases, the J end lost 1 base, and 11 bases lay between the germline ends. The V gene's germline CDR1 is SGHTA and CDR2 FQGNSA. The CDR3 sequence is 14 residues long. CDR3 loop: CASSPRRSQETQYF. The CDR3 DNA reads TGTGCCAGCAGCCCGAGACGTAGCCAAGAGACCCAGTACTTC. Full variable domain (missing parts from reference TRBV7-2 and TRBJ2-5): GAGVSQSPSNKVTEKGKDVELRCDPISGHTALYWYRQSLGQGLEFLIYFQGNSAPDKSGLPSDRFSAERTGGSVSTLTIQRTQQEDSAVYLCASSPRRSQETQYFGPGTRLLVL.

There are many counts of this clonotype. The rearrangement links TRBV12-3 or TRBV12-4 to TRBJ1-5; D gene uncertain. This CDR3 region has 14 residues. Trimming took 6 bases from V and 0 from J, leaving 9 bases between them. CDR3 coding DNA: TGTGCCAGCAGCCCCTGGGGTAGCAATCAGCCCCAGCATTTT. This translates into CASSPWGSNQPQHF.

The chain is built from TRBV4-1 and TRBJ2-4, with D perhaps TRBD2 (6 bases). V lost 2 bases to trimming and J lost 9 bases, with 17 bases between them. The CDR3 spans 15 residues. Per germline, CDR1 MGHRA and CDR2 YSYEKL. The CDR3 bases are TGCGCCAGCAGCCAATCCCAGACCGGGGGTGGCATTCAGTACTTC. Translation gives CASSQSQTGGGIQYF.

The gene calls are TRBV18 and TRBJ2-3; D unclear. Germline-derived CDR1 and CDR2 are KGHSH and LQKENI. V lost 3 bases, J lost 0 bases, and 7 bases lay in between. The CDR3 consists of 14 residues. For the CDR3, the DNA is TGTGCCAGCTCACCGGTCGGGAGCACAGATACGCAGTATTTT. Translated, it gives CASSPVGSTDTQYF.

This clonotype was counted ten times or more. This rearrangement joins TRBV27 to TRBJ2-1; weak D call: TRBD2 (7 bases). This CDR3 is 15 amino acids long. The germline V gene has CDR1 MNHEY and CDR2 SMNVEV (reference sequence). The V end was cut by 5 bases, the J end by 8 bases, with 19 bases between. CDR3 in amino acids: CASSPRGRATDEQFF. The CDR3 DNA follows: TGTGCCAGCAGTCCAAGGGGGAGGGCCACAGATGAGCAGTTCTTC.

This clonotype came up a few times. The V and J genes are TRBV3-1 and TRBJ2-2, with D uncertain. Germline lookup yields CDR1 LGHDT and CDR2 YNNKEL (reference sequence). V lost 3 bases and J 6 bases, leaving 5 bases between the germline ends. The CDR3 consists of 12 residues. The chain's CDR3 is CASSQIPGELFF. CDR3 bases: TGTGCCAGCAGCCAGATACCCGGGGAGCTGTTTTTT.

The chain links TRBV2 to TRBJ2-4; D is undetermined. CDR3 length equals 15 residues. The germline gives CDR1 SNHLY, CDR2 FYNNEI. Trimming took 7 bases from V and 0 from J, leaving 13 bases between them. The CDR3 protein is CASIPTQLAKNIQYF. CDR3 DNA: TGTGCCAGCATTCCCACCCAGCTAGCCAAAAACATTCAGTACTTC.

This clonotype has ten or more counts. V usage is TRBV6-2 or TRBV6-3 and J usage is TRBJ1-5, with 11 bases fitting TRBD1. The CDR3 runs 15 residues. J lost 7 bases, V lost 6 bases, and 8 bases had no gene match. Germline V gene sequence: CDR1 MNHEY, CDR2 SVGEGT. The CDR3 bases are TGTGCCAGCAGGACCGGGACAGGGGGTATGCAGCCCCAGCATTTT. It yields the protein CASRTGTGGMQPQHF.

The table lists this clonotype with many counts. The V call is TRBV16, the J call TRBJ1-5; D is unresolved. Trimming stripped 4 bases from V and 1 base from J, with 5 bases between. The CDR3 loop spans 13 amino acids. Germline V CDR1 and CDR2: KGHSY, FQNENV. The CDR3, as DNA: TGTGCCAGCAGCCTCTGGAGCAATCAGCCCCAGCATTTT. It translates to CASSLWSNQPQHF.

CDR3 loop: CASSEEEAVGYTF. The CDR3, as DNA: TGTGCCAGCAGTGAAGAAGAGGCCGTTGGCTACACCTTC. The chain has TRBV2 and TRBJ1-2, with D uncertain. The length of the CDR3 is 13 residues. CDR1 is SNHLY, CDR2 FYNNEI, per germline. V lost 1 base, J lost 7 bases, and 10 bases lay in between.

This clonotype was seen a few times. J is TRBJ2-1 and V is TRBV28; 11 bases are shared with TRBD2. With V trimmed by 8 bases and J by 7 bases, 7 bases remained unmatched. Germline loops: CDR1 MDHEN, CDR2 SYDVKM. There are 14 residues in the CDR3. The CDR3: CASSTSGRGNEQFF. As DNA, the CDR3 is TGTGCCAGCTCCACTAGCGGGAGAGGAAATGAGCAGTTCTTC.

This clonotype was recorded at least ten times. The chain has TRBV13 and TRBJ2-1, with TRBD2 identical over 7 bases. There are 16 residues in the CDR3. CDR1 PRHDT and CDR2 FYEKMQ come from the germline V gene (reference sequence). The trim removed 4 bases at V and 9 bases at J, leaving 15 bases unmatched. This CDR3 reads CASSSAGTTQRGEQFF. The CDR3 DNA reads as TGTGCCAGCAGCTCCGCCGGGACTACCCAGAGAGGTGAGCAGTTCTTC.

This clonotype was detected a few times. This chain joins TRBV5-4 and TRBJ2-7, with 7 bases fitting TRBD2. Germline V gene sequence: CDR1 SGHNT, CDR2 YYREEE (reference sequence). Germline trimming cut 3 bases from V and 2 bases from J; bases unmatched to any gene: 5. The CDR3 is 14 residues long. CDR3: CASSSAGLTYEQYF. CDR3 DNA: TGTGCCAGCAGCTCAGCGGGACTAACCTACGAGCAGTACTTC. Supplemented by reference TRBV5-4 and TRBJ2-7, the full variable domain reads ETGVTQSPTHLIKTRGQQVTLRCSSQSGHNTVSWYQQALGQGPQFIFQYYREEENGRGNFPPRFSGLQFPNYSSELNVNALELDDSALYLCASSSAGLTYEQYFGPGTRLTVT.

This clonotype has more than one count but fewer than ten. The chain couples TRBV6-5 to TRBJ2-3; TRBD2 might be the D (5 bases). Germline V gene sequence: CDR1 MNHEY, CDR2 SVGAGI. V gave up 2 bases and J gave up 2 bases, with 11 bases separating them. The CDR3 is made up of 15 amino acids. The DNA of the CDR3 is TGTGCCAGCAGTTACCAGGACTCACTCACAGATACGCAGTATTTT. Translation: CASSYQDSLTDTQYF.